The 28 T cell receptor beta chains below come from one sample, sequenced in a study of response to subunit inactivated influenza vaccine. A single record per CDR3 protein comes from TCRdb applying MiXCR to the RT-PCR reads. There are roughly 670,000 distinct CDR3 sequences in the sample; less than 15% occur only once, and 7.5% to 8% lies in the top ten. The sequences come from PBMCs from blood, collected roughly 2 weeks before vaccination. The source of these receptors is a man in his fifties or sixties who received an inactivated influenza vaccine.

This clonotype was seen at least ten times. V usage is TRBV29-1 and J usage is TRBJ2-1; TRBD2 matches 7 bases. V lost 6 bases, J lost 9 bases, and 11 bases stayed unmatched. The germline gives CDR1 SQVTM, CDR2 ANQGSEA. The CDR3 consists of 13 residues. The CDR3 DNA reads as TGCAGCGTGGTTCTGGGAGGGCCGGTTGAGCAGTTCTTC. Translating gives CSVVLGGPVEQFF.

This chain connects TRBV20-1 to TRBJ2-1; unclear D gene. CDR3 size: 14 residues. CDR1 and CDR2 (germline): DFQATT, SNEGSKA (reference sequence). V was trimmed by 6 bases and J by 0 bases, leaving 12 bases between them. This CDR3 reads CSAQYQSSYNEQFF. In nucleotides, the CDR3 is TGCAGTGCCCAGTACCAGAGCTCCTACAATGAGCAGTTCTTC.

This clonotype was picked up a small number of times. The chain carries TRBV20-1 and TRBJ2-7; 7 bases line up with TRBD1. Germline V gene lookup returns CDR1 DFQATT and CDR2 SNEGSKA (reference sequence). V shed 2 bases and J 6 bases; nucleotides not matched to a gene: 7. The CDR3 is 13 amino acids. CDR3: CSARRGQRVEQYF. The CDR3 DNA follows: TGCAGTGCTAGAAGGGGACAGAGGGTCGAGCAGTACTTC.

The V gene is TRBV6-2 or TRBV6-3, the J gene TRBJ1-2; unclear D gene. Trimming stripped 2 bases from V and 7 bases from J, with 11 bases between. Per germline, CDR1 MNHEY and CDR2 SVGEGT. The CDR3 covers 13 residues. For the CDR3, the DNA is TGTGCCAGCAGTTACCGAAACTCAGGTGGCTACACCTTC. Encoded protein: CASSYRNSGGYTF.

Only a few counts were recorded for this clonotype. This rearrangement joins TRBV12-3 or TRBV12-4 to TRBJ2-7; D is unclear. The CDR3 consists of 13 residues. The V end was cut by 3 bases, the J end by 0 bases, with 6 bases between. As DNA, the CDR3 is TGTGCCAGCAGTTTCTACAACTCCTACGAGCAGTACTTC. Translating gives CASSFYNSYEQYF.

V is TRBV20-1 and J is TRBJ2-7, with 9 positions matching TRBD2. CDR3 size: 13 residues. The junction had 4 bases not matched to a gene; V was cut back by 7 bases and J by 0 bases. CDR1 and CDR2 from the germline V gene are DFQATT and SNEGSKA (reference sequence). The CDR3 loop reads CSGLAESSYEQYF. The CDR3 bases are TGCAGTGGACTAGCGGAGTCCTCCTACGAGCAGTACTTC.

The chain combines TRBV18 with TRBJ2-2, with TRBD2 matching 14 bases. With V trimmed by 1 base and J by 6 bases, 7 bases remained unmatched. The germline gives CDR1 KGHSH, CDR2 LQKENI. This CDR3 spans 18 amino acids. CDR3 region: CASSPLGLAGGVAGELFF. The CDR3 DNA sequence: TGTGCCAGCTCACCACTAGGACTAGCGGGAGGAGTAGCCGGGGAGCTGTTTTTT.

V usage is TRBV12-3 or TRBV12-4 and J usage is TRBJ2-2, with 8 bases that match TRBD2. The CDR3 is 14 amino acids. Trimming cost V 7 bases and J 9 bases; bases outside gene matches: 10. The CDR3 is CASTITGGGWELFF. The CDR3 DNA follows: TGTGCCAGCACCATCACCGGGGGGGGGTGGGAGCTGTTTTTT.

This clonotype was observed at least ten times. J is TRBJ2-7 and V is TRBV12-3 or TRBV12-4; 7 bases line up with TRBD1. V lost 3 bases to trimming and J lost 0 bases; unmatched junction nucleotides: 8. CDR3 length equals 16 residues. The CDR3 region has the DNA TGTGCCAGCAGTTTTTCACAGGGGTTTCTCTCCTACGAGCAGTACTTC. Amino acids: CASSFSQGFLSYEQYF.

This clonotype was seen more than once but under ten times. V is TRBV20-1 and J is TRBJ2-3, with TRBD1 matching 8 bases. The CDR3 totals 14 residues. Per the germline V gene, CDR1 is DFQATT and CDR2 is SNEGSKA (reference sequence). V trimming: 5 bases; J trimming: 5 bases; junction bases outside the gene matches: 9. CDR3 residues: CSAAWTGNGDTQYF. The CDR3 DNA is TGCAGTGCTGCCTGGACAGGGAATGGAGATACGCAGTATTTT.

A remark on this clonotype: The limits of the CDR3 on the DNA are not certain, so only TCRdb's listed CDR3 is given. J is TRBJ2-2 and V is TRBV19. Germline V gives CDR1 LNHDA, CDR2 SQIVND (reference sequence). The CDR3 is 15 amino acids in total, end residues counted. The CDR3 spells CASSIDPVWLGSCFF.

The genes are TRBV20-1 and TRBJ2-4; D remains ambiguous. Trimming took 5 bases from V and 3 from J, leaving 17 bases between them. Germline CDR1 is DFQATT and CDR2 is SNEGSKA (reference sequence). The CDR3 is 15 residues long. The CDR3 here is CSAVRQPEGKNIQYF. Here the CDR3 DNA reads TGCAGTGCTGTTCGGCAGCCCGAAGGCAAAAACATTCAGTACTTC.

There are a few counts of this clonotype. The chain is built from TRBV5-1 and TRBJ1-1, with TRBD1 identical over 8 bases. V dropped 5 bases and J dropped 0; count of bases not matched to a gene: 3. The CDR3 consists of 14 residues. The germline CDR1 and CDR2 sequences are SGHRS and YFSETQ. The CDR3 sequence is CASRWTGMNTEAFF. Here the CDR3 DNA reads TGCGCCAGCAGATGGACAGGGATGAACACTGAAGCTTTCTTT.

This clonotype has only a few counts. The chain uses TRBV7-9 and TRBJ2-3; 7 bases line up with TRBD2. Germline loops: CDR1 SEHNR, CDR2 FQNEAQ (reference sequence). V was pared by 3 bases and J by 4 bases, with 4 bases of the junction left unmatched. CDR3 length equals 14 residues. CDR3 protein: CASSFQAGPDTQYF. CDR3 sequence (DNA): TGTGCCAGCAGCTTCCAAGCGGGGCCAGATACGCAGTATTTT.

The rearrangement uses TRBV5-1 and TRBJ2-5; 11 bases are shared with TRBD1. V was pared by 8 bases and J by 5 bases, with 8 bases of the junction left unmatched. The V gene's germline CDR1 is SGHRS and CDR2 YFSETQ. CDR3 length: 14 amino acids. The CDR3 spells CASTDRGLLETQYF. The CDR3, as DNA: TGCGCCAGTACGGACAGGGGGCTTCTTGAGACCCAGTACTTC.

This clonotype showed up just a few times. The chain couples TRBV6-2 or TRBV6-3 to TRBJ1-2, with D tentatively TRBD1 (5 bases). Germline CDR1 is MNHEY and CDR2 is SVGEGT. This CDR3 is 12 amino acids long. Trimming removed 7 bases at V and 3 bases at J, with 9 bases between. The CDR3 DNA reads TGTGCCAGCAAGACAGTAGACTATGGCTACACCTTC. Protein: CASKTVDYGYTF.

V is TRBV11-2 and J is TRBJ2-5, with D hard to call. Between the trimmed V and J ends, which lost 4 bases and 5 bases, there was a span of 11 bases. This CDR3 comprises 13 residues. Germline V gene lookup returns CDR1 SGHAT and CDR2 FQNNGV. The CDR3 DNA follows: TGTGCCAGCAGCTCCCGTCAGGCGGAGACCCAGTACTTC. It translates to CASSSRQAETQYF.

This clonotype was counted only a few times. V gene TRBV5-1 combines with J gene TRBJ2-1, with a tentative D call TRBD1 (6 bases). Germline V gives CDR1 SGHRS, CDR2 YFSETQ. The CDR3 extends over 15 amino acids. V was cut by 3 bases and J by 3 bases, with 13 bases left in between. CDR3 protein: CASSSGQSLYNEQFF. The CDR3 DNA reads TGCGCCAGCAGCTCCGGACAGTCCCTCTACAATGAGCAGTTCTTC.

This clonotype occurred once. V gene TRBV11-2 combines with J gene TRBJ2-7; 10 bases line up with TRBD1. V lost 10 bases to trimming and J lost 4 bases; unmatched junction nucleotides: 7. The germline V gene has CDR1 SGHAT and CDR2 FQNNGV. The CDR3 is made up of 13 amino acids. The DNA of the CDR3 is TGTGCCACCGAGGGACAGGGGTTTTACGAGCAGTACTTC. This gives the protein CATEGQGFYEQYF.

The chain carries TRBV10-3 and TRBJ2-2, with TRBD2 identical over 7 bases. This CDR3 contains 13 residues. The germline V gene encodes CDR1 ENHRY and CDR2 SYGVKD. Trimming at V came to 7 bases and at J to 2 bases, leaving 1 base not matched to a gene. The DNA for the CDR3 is TGTGCCATCACGGGAGGAAACACCGGGGAGCTGTTTTTT. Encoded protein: CAITGGNTGELFF.

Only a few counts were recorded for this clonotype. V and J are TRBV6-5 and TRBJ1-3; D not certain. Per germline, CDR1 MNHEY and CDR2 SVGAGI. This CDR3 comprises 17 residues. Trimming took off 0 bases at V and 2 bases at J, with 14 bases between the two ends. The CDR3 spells CASSYSSLTPAGNTIYF. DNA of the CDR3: TGTGCCAGCAGTTACTCTTCCCTCACTCCGGCTGGAAACACCATATATTTT.

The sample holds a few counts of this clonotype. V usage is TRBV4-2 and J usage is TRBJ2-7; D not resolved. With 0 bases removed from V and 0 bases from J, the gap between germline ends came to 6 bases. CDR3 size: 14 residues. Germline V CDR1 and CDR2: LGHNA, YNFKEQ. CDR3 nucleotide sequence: TGTGCCAGCAGCCAAGAGCGAGCCTCCTACGAGCAGTACTTC. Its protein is CASSQERASYEQYF.

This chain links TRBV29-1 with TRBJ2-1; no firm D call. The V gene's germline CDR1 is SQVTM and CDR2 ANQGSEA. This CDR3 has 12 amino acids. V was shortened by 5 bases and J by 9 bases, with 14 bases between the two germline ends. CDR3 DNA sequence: TGCAGCGTTATACAGATAATCAGTGAGCAGTTCTTC. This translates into CSVIQIISEQFF.

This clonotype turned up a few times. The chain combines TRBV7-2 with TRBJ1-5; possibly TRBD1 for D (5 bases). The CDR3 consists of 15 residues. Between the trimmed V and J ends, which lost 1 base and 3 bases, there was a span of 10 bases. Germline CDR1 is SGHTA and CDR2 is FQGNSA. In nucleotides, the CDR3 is TGTGCCAGCAGCTTAGTCCGGGGGTACAATCAGCCCCAGCATTTT. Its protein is CASSLVRGYNQPQHF.

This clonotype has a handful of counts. The CDR3 is CATSPGRGSNQPQHF. CDR3 in DNA: TGTGCCACCAGTCCAGGTCGGGGAAGCAATCAGCCCCAGCATTTT. The rearrangement joins TRBV24-1 to TRBJ1-5; D gene uncertain. Trimming removed 6 bases at V and 1 base at J, with 12 bases between. The germline V gene has CDR1 KGHDR and CDR2 SFDVKD. The length of the CDR3 is 15 residues.

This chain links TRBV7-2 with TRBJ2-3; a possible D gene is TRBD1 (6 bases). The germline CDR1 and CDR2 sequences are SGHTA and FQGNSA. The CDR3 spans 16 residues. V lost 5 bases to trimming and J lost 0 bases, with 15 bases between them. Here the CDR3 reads CASSRRGGSSTDTQYF. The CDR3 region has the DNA TGTGCCAGCAGCCGTAGAGGGGGATCGAGCACAGATACGCAGTATTTT.

The CDR3 DNA reads as TGTGCCAGCAGTTTGCTGGGACAGGCTAGCAATCAGCCCCAGCATTTT. Translation gives CASSLLGQASNQPQHF. The chain carries TRBV27 and TRBJ1-5, with 8 bases that match TRBD1. The J segment lost 0 bases and the V segment lost 3 bases, leaving 4 bases of the junction unmatched. Germline CDR1 and CDR2: MNHEY and SMNVEV (reference sequence). CDR3 length: 16 amino acids.

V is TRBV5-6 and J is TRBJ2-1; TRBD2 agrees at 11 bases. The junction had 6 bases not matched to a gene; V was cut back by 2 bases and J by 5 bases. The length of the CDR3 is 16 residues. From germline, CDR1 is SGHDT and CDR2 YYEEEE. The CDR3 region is CASSFLLAGENNEQFF. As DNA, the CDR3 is TGTGCCAGCAGCTTCTTACTAGCGGGGGAGAACAATGAGCAGTTCTTC.